Listed below are T cell receptor beta chains from one sample, sequenced in a study of blood T cell repertoires in COVID-19. Sequencing was performed with immunoSEQ multiplex PCR; in TCRdb, only in-frame clones are kept and a portion is missing. The table has nearly 65,000 clones, about 80% seen once. The sequenced sample was peripheral blood. These receptors were collected from a human donor in a cohort sampled during active COVID-19. The CDR3 runs from the conserved cysteine through the conserved F or W. D genes are given only for firm matches. Some rows mark clone size as missing; the rest say once, few, many or name a class of expanded clone.

D,size,J,V,DNA,CDR3
.,.,TRBJ2-7,TRBV4-3,TGCGCCAGCAGCCAAGATTGGGAGGCGAGCTCCTACGAGCAGTACTTC,CASSQDWEASSYEQYF
TRBD1,.,TRBJ1-2,TRBV27,TGTGCCAGCCTGGGACAGGGAGGCTATGGCTACACCTTC,CASLGQGGYGYTF
.,.,TRBJ1-2,TRBV25-1,TGTGCCAGCAGTGCAAGAAAGGGACTCAATCCCGACTATGGCTACACCTTC,CASSARKGLNPDYGYTF
.,.,TRBJ2-1,TRBV29-1,TGCAGCGTTGATGGGGGGAGCTCCTACAATGAGCAGTTCTTC,CSVDGGSSYNEQFF
TRBD1,.,TRBJ2-5,TRBV5-5,TGTGCCAGCAGCTTGGGACAGGGGGGAGGGCAAGAGACCCAGTACTTC,CASSLGQGGGQETQYF
.,.,TRBJ1-1,TRBV4-3,TGCGCCAGCAGCCAAGATATTACCGCGGAGGGCAGGGAAGCTTTCTTT,CASSQDITAEGREAFF
.,few,TRBJ2-1,TRBV12-5,TGTGCTAGTGGTTTGGTACAATACAATGAGCAGTTCTTC,CASGLVQYNEQFF
.,.,TRBJ2-3,TRBV24-1,TGTGCCACCAGTGACCCCCGCAGGGGTCCGGCAGATACGCAGTATTTT,CATSDPRRGPADTQYF
TRBD1,.,TRBJ1-3,TRBV5-5,TGTGCCAGCAGCTTGGGACAGGGCGGCGGAAACACCATATATTTT,CASSLGQGGGNTIYF
.,.,TRBJ1-5,TRBV4-1,TGCGCCAGCAGCCAAGATGGTGCCGGGGGGACTCAGCCCCAGCATTTT,CASSQDGAGGTQPQHF
.,.,TRBJ2-4,TRBV5-1,TGCGCCAGCAGCCAGACAGGTCACACCCACGGGGACATTCAGTACTTC,CASSQTGHTHGDIQYF
.,.,TRBJ1-3,TRBV6-5,TGTGCCAGCAGTTATTTGGGGCCAGGAAACACCATATATTTT,CASSYLGPGNTIYF
TRBD1,few,TRBJ2-7,TRBV19,TGTGCCAGTAGTACCCCGTCCCGACAGGGATACGAGCAGTACTTC,CASSTPSRQGYEQYF
TRBD2,few,TRBJ2-2,TRBV5-8,TGTGCCAGCAGCTTAGGGACTACAAACACCGGGGAGCTGTTTTTT,CASSLGTTNTGELFF
TRBD1,.,TRBJ1-6,TRBV28,TGTGCCAGCAGGGCCCTTCCGGGACAGATTAATTCACCCCTCCACTTT,CASRALPGQINSPLHF
.,.,TRBJ1-2,TRBV5-6,TGTGCCAGCAGCTTGACAGGGACATATGGCTACACCTTC,CASSLTGTYGYTF
TRBD1,.,TRBJ1-6,TRBV7-2,TGTGCCAGCGTCCGGGACAGGGGATCACCCCTCCACTTT,CASVRDRGSPLHF
.,.,TRBJ2-5,TRBV27,TGTGCCAGCAGTTTCTCGGGAGAGACCCAGTACTTC,CASSFSGETQYF
.,.,TRBJ2-7,TRBV9,TGTGCCAGCAGCGCGTACGAGGGTGGACCCTACGAGCAGTACTTC,CASSAYEGGPYEQYF
TRBD2,.,TRBJ2-1,TRBV7-9,TGTGCCAGCAGCTTAGGACCTAGCGGGAGCAATGAGCAGTTCTTC,CASSLGPSGSNEQFF
TRBD1,.,TRBJ1-1,TRBV6-1,TGTGCCAGCAGTGAAAGGGACAGGGAGGCAATGAACACTGAAGCTTTCTTT,CASSERDREAMNTEAFF
.,.,TRBJ2-1,TRBV29-1,TGCAGCGTTGTTAAGCGCTCCTACAATGAGCAGTTCTTC,CSVVKRSYNEQFF
.,.,TRBJ2-7,TRBV5-1,TGCGCCAGCAGCTTCGACAACTCCTACGAGCAGTACTTC,CASSFDNSYEQYF
TRBD1,.,TRBJ2-7,TRBV5-3,TGTGCCACCAGACAGGGAAATCACGAGCAGTACTTC,CATRQGNHEQYF
.,few,TRBJ2-1,TRBV6-2/TRBV6-3,TGTGCCAGCAGTTACCACGCAGGCTTCAATGAGCAGTTCTTC,CASSYHAGFNEQFF
TRBD2,.,TRBJ2-3,TRBV7-2,TGTGCCAGCGGCCTACTCTTAGCGGGAGTAAGAGTAACAGATACGCAGTATTTT,CASGLLLAGVRVTDTQYF
TRBD1,.,TRBJ2-2,TRBV7-9,TGTGCCAGCAGCTGGGTACAGGGGTCGTCCGGGGAGCTGTTTTTT,CASSWVQGSSGELFF
.,.,TRBJ2-6,TRBV19,TGTGCCAGTAGTATGGGCACTAGGGGGGCCAACGTCCTGACTTTC,CASSMGTRGANVLTF
.,.,TRBJ2-7,TRBV4-1,TGCGCCAGCAGCCTCGGACAGTTCTACGAGCAGTACTTC,CASSLGQFYEQYF
TRBD2,.,TRBJ2-7,TRBV15,TGTGCCACCCGACTAGCGGAGACCTACGAGCAGTACTTC,CATRLAETYEQYF
TRBD1,.,TRBJ1-1,TRBV2,TGTGCCAGCAGTGCAACAGGGGGCACTGAAGCTTTCTTT,CASSATGGTEAFF
.,few,TRBJ1-1,TRBV6-1,TGTGCCAGCAGTGAAGAGGAGGGGAGCGGGACTGAAGCTTTCTTT,CASSEEEGSGTEAFF
TRBD1,.,TRBJ2-7,TRBV27,TGTGCCAGCAGTTTCGCGGGACAGGAAAACGAGCAGTACTTC,CASSFAGQENEQYF
.,.,TRBJ2-7,TRBV5-4,TGTGCCAGCAGCTCAACATCCCCCTCCGAGCAGTACTTC,CASSSTSPSEQYF
.,.,TRBJ2-3,TRBV5-8,TGTGCCAGCGTGAGAACAGATACGCAGTATTTT,CASVRTDTQYF
.,.,TRBJ2-7,TRBV28,TGTGCCAGCAGGTCCCCCCAGGGGCGGGAGTTCTACGAGCAGTACTTC,CASRSPQGREFYEQYF
.,.,TRBJ2-3,TRBV9,TGTGCCAGCTCTGAGTTAGAACGGTCAGATACGCAGTATTTT,CASSELERSDTQYF
.,.,TRBJ1-2,TRBV28,TGTGCCAGCAGTTTATTATCAGGGCCCCATGGCTACACCTTC,CASSLLSGPHGYTF
.,.,TRBJ2-7,TRBV6-5,TGTGCCAGCAGTTACCGAGGTTGGGTATCCGAGCAGTACTTC,CASSYRGWVSEQYF
TRBD1,.,TRBJ1-5,TRBV30,TGTGCCTGGAGTTCCGAAGGGGGCCAGCCCCAGCATTTT,CAWSSEGGQPQHF
.,.,TRBJ2-3,TRBV20-1,TGCAGTGCTAGTGGCGGGAACCAAGATACGCAGTATTTT,CSASGGNQDTQYF
TRBD2,.,TRBJ2-1,TRBV4-1,TGCGCCAGCAGCCAACGCATAGCGGGGGAGTACAATGAGCAGTTCTTC,CASSQRIAGEYNEQFF